The 15 T cell receptor beta chains presented below share a single source sample, sequenced in a study of blood T cell repertoires in COVID-19. TCRdb's copy holds only in-frame clones and misses some; the assay was immunoSEQ multiplex PCR. Of roughly 180,000 clones in the sample, roughly 85% are singletons; the top ten hold 6.2%. Sequencing was performed on PBMCs or T cells enriched from blood (not recorded which). These TCRs come from a man aged 35 to 55 who had recovered from COVID-19.

Turning to this clone: Germline is not matched at one junction end, which may reflect a read error. The chain is built from TRBV19 and TRBJ2-7; 9 bases are shared with TRBD1. The CDR3 has 13 amino acids. Germline-derived CDR1 and CDR2 are LNHDA and SQIVND (reference sequence). CDR3 sequence: CASASGQGPPSVF. CDR3 coding DNA: TGTGCCAGTGCCTCGGGACAGGGCCCTCCTTCAGTCTTC.

The J gene is TRBJ1-1, the V gene TRBV5-6; 10 bases are shared with TRBD1. The V and J ends lost 3 bases and 4 bases, in that order; junction bases with no gene match: 3. Germline CDR1 is SGHDT and CDR2 is YYEEEE. The CDR3 has 14 residues. The CDR3 loop reads CASSWDRGSTEAFF. The CDR3 coding sequence is TGTGCCAGCAGCTGGGACAGGGGATCCACTGAAGCTTTCTTT.

The rearrangement uses TRBV5-1 and TRBJ1-5, with D possibly being TRBD1 (5 bases). The CDR3 loop spans 15 amino acids. Deletions cut 0 bases from V and 7 bases from J, with 14 bases between. Germline V lookup: CDR1 SGHRS, CDR2 YFSETQ. The CDR3 nucleotides read TGCGCCAGCAGCTTGGAAGTGGGGGGGGGACAGCCCCAGCATTTT. Amino acids: CASSLEVGGGQPQHF.

The chain has TRBV14 and TRBJ2-3; D might be TRBD2 (6 bases). Trimming removed 4 bases at V and 5 bases at J, with 19 bases between. This CDR3 comprises 16 residues. Looked up from germline, CDR1 is SGHDN and CDR2 is FVKESK. This chain's CDR3 is CASSPLDRAGLDTQYF. Here the CDR3 DNA reads TGTGCCAGCAGCCCCTTAGATCGGGCGGGGCTAGATACGCAGTATTTT.

The chain is built from TRBV7-2 and TRBJ1-6; the D is unclear. The CDR3 runs to 17 residues. Between the trimmed V and J ends, which lost 5 bases and 6 bases, there was a span of 20 bases. Germline lookup yields CDR1 SGHTA and CDR2 FQGNSA. CDR3: CASSLSARGSGNSPLHF. CDR3 in DNA: TGTGCCAGCAGCCTCAGCGCCCGGGGTTCGGGTAATTCACCCCTCCACTTT.

The V and J genes are TRBV7-6 and TRBJ1-4; a possible D gene is TRBD1 (5 bases). The CDR3 is 15 amino acids. V lost 0 bases and J 3 bases, leaving 8 bases between the germline ends. Per the germline V gene, CDR1 is SGHVS and CDR2 is FNYEAQ. As DNA, the CDR3 is TGTGCCAGCAGCTTAGCGCAGGGCTCTAATGAAAAACTGTTTTTT. This codes for CASSLAQGSNEKLFF.

This clone was recorded at least ten times. The chain links TRBV6-2 or TRBV6-3 to TRBJ1-4, with no clear D. The CDR3 consists of 12 residues. Germline V gene lookup returns CDR1 MNHEY and CDR2 SVGEGT. With 6 bases removed from V and 6 bases from J, the gap between germline ends came to 8 bases. The CDR3 region is CASSPADEKLFF. For the CDR3, the DNA is TGTGCCAGCAGCCCCGCGGATGAAAAACTGTTTTTT.

CDR3 in DNA: TGTGCCAGCAGTGCGACGGGACATCGGTACTTC. Translating it yields CASSATGHRYF. V gene TRBV2 combines with J gene TRBJ2-7, with D perhaps matching TRBD1 (6 bases). Germline loops: CDR1 SNHLY, CDR2 FYNNEI. CDR3 length equals 11 residues. V was pared by 4 bases and J by 12 bases, with 13 bases between. Based on the CDR3 plus reference TRBV2 and TRBJ2-7, the full variable domain is EPEVTQTPSHQVTQMGQEVILRCVPISNHLYFYWYRQILGQKVEFLVSFYNNEISEKSEIFDDQFSVERPDGSNFTLKIRSTKLEDSAMYFCASSATGHRYFGPGTRLTVT.

The V call is TRBV30, the J call TRBJ1-6; no firm D call. Deletions cut 0 bases from V and 4 bases from J, with 7 bases between. This CDR3 region has 14 residues. CDR1 is GTSNPN and CDR2 is SVGIG in the germline V gene (reference sequence). CDR3 sequence reads: CAWSVAAYNSPLHF. The DNA for the CDR3 is TGTGCCTGGAGTGTCGCGGCTTATAATTCACCCCTCCACTTT.

The chain links TRBV7-3 to TRBJ2-5; 7 bases agree with TRBD2. This CDR3 comprises 14 residues. Germline CDR1 reads SGHTA; CDR2 reads FQGTGA. V was pared by 5 bases and J by 5 bases, with 8 bases of the junction left unmatched. The CDR3 spells CASSPTSAGETQYF. In DNA, the CDR3 is TGTGCCAGCAGCCCCACTAGCGCGGGGGAGACCCAGTACTTC.

This clone has just a few counts. The chain is built from TRBV5-1 and TRBJ2-3; 7 nucleotides match TRBD1. With V trimmed by 3 bases and J by 4 bases, 8 bases remained unmatched. CDR1 and CDR2 (germline): SGHRS, YFSETQ. This CDR3 is built from 15 residues. The CDR3 sequence: CASSYEGAAPDTQYF. CDR3 nucleotide sequence: TGCGCCAGCAGCTATGAGGGGGCGGCCCCAGATACGCAGTATTTT.

The CDR3 region has the DNA TGCGCCAGCAGCCATGGAGCTAATGAGCAGTTCTTC. Translated, it gives CASSHGANEQFF. The rearrangement joins TRBV4-1 to TRBJ2-1, with D unclear. Germline CDR1 is MGHRA and CDR2 is YSYEKL. The CDR3 is made up of 12 amino acids. With 3 bases removed from V and 7 bases from J, the gap between germline ends came to 7 bases.

This clone was detected only a few times. The V call is TRBV6-6, the J call TRBJ2-7, with D possibly being TRBD1 (5 bases). Germline V gives CDR1 MNHNY, CDR2 SVGAGI (reference sequence). Deletions cut 8 bases from V and 4 bases from J, with 9 bases between. CDR3 length equals 11 residues. The CDR3 loop reads CASARVYEQYF. CDR3 sequence (DNA): TGTGCCAGCGCCAGGGTGTACGAGCAGTACTTC.

The sample holds many counts of this clone. J is TRBJ1-5 and V is TRBV7-9; D gene unclear. CDR3 length: 14 residues. Trimming removed 0 bases from V and 3 bases from J, with 6 bases in between. Germline V gene sequence: CDR1 SEHNR, CDR2 FQNEAQ (reference sequence). This CDR3 reads CASSLAASNQPQHF. CDR3 DNA: TGTGCCAGCAGCTTAGCGGCATCCAATCAGCCCCAGCATTTT.

V usage is TRBV3-1 (or the pseudogene TRBV3-2) and J usage is TRBJ2-5; TRBD1 matches at 9 bases. CDR3 length: 16 amino acids. Germline V gives CDR1 LGHDT, CDR2 YNNKEL (reference sequence). The J segment lost 4 bases and the V segment lost 4 bases, leaving 10 bases of the junction unmatched. CDR3 amino acids: CASSPAYETGGETQYF. Here the CDR3 DNA reads TGTGCCAGCAGCCCGGCCTATGAGACAGGGGGAGAGACCCAGTACTTC.